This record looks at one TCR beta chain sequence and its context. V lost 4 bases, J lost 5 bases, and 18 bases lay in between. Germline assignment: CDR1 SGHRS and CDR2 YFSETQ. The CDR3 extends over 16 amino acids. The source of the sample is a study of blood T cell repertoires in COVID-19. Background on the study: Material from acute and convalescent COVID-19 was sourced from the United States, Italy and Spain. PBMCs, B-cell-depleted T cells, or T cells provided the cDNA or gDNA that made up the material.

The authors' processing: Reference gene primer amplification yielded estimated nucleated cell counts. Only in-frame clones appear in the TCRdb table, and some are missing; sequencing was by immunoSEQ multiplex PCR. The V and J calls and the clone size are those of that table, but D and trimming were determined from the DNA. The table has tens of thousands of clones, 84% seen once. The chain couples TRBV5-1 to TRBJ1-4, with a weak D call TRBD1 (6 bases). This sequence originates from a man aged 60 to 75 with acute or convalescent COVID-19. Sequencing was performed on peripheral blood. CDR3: CASSPHHSQGNEKLFF. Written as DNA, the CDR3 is TGCGCCAGCAGCCCCCACCACTCACAGGGAAATGAAAAACTGTTTTTT.